The source of this T cell receptor (beta chain) is a study of radiation and T cells in renal cell carcinoma (dated by TCRdb to 2020 to 2021). Regarding the study in general: The samples were drawn from a clinical trial, where primary renal cell carcinomas were treated with 15 Gy of stereotactic body radiation therapy and then removed by nephrectomy 4 weeks afterward. Across all 50 or so samples, several million unique CDR3 nucleotide sequences, encoding 2,658,974 unique CDR3 amino acid sequences, were identified. TCR beta sequencing covered approximately 50 samples in total, comprising roughly 26 tumors and about 27 peripheral blood samples.

TCR beta libraries were generated from genomic DNA with the immunoSEQ kit, following the manufacturer's recommendations. To prepare the libraries, a first multiplex PCR with proprietary primers was run, followed by a second PCR that added unique barcodes, and a bead cleanup was done after each round. Each sample batch included a kit-provided positive control reaction and a negative control reaction. The final libraries were assessed on an Agilent 4200 TapeStation D1000 ScreenTape, pooled by volume, and quantified by qPCR. Sequencing was performed on an Illumina NextSeq500 using a MidOutput 150-cycle cartridge, with 156 Read1 cycles, 15 Index1 cycles, and the kit custom primers. The pooled library was loaded at approximately 1 pM, with a roughly 19% PhiX control spiked in. In the source study's methods: Vendor-processed data were analyzed in R, and a clonotype was defined as all T cells sharing the same CDR3 nucleotide sequence. In the clone abundance analyses, frequencies were normalized to the 10,000 most abundant clones in each sample. Public T cell clones, averaging fewer than five per sample, were removed before analysis. An abundance difference of at least 32-fold between compartments was the criterion for calling clonotypes tumor-enriched or baseline blood-enriched. A beta-binomial differential abundance model was used to identify clonotypes that were expanded or contracted between blood time points. Tumor-blood repertoire similarity was measured with the Baroni-Urbani and Buser coefficient, and group comparisons used two-tailed Wilcoxon tests in R. This immuneACCESS table, as held by TCRdb, lists in-frame sequences with V and J called but not all clones. Of the missing ones, under half trace to an unresolved V gene in checked studies; the others have no known cause. The D gene and trimming were derived from the DNA, and the V and J assignments and clone size from that table. The sample table lists 100,000 to 150,000 clones, 82% of them with a count of one. The ten largest clones add up to approximately 3% of the sample.

This clone was counted only a few times. It lacks a known antigen. No quality values exist for individual bases; no much larger clone is one base distant. Reading the label with the study, this specimen's time point is: baseline pretreatment blood. What this sample's treatment or condition label stands for: 15 Gy SBRT to primary tumor, nephrectomy 4 weeks later. To track tumor-enriched clonotypes, serial peripheral blood was sampled from radiation-treated patients at baseline and at 2 weeks and 4 weeks after SBRT. Every patient had renal cell carcinoma of clear cell pathology. The QIAamp DNA Blood Mini Kit (Qiagen) was used to prepare genomic DNA for TCR sequencing. The analyses included only samples that passed all quality control checks. General study outcomes and caveats: Because pretreatment tumor biopsies were not available, the baseline intratumoral presence of clonotypes could not be determined. Effects of radiation dose or scheduling on the TCR repertoire could not be addressed with the single-armed trial design. Changes in the blood repertoire were not tracked past 4 weeks after treatment. An increase in top tumor clonotypes in blood was observed from baseline to 2 weeks post-radiation, followed by contraction by 4 weeks, which was taken to suggest transient expansion of tumor-resident clones.

The CDR3, cysteine through phenylalanine, is 14 amino acids long. Only the CDR3 portion is preserved as DNA: 42 bases, with reading frame beginning at the first base. CDR1 and CDR2 are read off the germline V gene as SGDLS and YYNGEE. Trimming takes 4 bases from V and 6 bases from J, and the germline ends sit 14 bases apart. This clonotype was sampled from a woman between 55 and 75 years old with renal cell carcinoma. The V gene is TRBV9 and the J gene is TRBJ2-1; a weak D assignment points to TRBD2 (6 bases agree). This material consisted of blood, taken from a patient whose treatment included radiotherapy and nephrectomy. The bases are TGTGCCAGCAGCCCCCAGCCGGGACTCAATGAGCAGTTCTTC. It codes for CASSPQPGLNEQFF.